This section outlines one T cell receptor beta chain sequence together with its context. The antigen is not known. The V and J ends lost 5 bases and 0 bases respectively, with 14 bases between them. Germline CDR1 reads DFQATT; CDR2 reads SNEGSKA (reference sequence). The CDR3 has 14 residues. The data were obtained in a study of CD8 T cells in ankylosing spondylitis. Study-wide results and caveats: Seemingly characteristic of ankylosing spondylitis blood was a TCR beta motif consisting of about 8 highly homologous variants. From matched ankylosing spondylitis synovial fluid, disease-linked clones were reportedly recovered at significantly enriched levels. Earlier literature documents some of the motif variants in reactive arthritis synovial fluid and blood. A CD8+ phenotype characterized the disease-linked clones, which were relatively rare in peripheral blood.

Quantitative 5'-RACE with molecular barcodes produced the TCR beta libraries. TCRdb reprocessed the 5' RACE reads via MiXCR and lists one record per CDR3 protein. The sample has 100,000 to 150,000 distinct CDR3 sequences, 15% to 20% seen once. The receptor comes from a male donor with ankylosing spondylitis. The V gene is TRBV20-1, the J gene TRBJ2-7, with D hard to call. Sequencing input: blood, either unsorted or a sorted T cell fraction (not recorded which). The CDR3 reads CSAPTDWSSYEQYF. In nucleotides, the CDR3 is TGCAGTGCTCCCACCGATTGGAGCTCCTACGAGCAGTACTTC.